This passage covers 28 T cell receptor beta chains from one sample sequenced in a study of blood T cells in healthy people across ages. Then a second PCR, running about 6 to 11 cycles, was carried out with a sample-barcoded 5' primer and a J-beta primer mix. TCRdb redid the calling of the 5' RACE reads with MiXCR, one entry per CDR3 protein. This repertoire shows approximately 960,000 distinct CDR3 sequences, 25% to 30% found once; its top ten account for 9.5% to 13%. These data also formed part of another study, on T cells of mothers and their children.

Sequenced input: blood. These receptors originate from a woman aged 40 to 50 in good health.

This clonotype came up a few times. The genes are TRBV7-6 and TRBJ1-1; D is unresolved. CDR3 size: 14 residues. V lost 5 bases and J lost 2, with 12 bases in between. CDR1 is SGHVS, CDR2 FNYEAQ, per germline. CDR3 bases: TGTGCCAGCAGCGGTGACACTATAAACACTGAAGCTTTCTTT. This translates into CASSGDTINTEAFF.

This clonotype was observed a few times. The V and J genes are TRBV6-1 and TRBJ2-3; D unclear. The CDR3 is 15 amino acids. Germline CDR1 reads MNHNS; CDR2 reads SASEGT. Trimming pared 3 bases from V and 2 bases from J, leaving 12 bases between. The CDR3 sequence is CASSDTLQVTDTQYF. The CDR3 DNA follows: TGTGCCAGCAGTGACACCCTTCAAGTCACAGATACGCAGTATTTT.

With regard to this clonotype: The junction and the germline gene differ at one end; a read error may be behind it. The rearrangement joins TRBV6-4 to TRBJ2-3; D not certain. CDR1 is MRHNA, CDR2 SNTAGT, per germline. This CDR3 is 13 amino acids long. Written as DNA, the CDR3 is TGTGTCAGCAGTGACAATGCTCTAGATACGCAGTATTTT. This sequence encodes CVSSDNALDTQYF.

This clonotype was counted only a few times. This chain joins TRBV6-2 or TRBV6-3 and TRBJ1-1, with D possibly matching TRBD1 (6 bases). Trimming took 2 bases from V and 4 from J, leaving 23 bases between them. Germline V gives CDR1 MNHEY, CDR2 SVGEGT. The CDR3 sequence is 18 residues long. For the CDR3, the DNA is TGTGCCAGCAGTTACGAGGGAAACCGGGACACGGGGCGCACTGAAGCTTTCTTT. It specifies CASSYEGNRDTGRTEAFF.

This clonotype was detected only a few times. The chain carries TRBV20-1 and TRBJ2-1; 8 positions agree with TRBD1. The germline V gene has CDR1 DFQATT and CDR2 SNEGSKA (reference sequence). The length of the CDR3 is 17 residues. The V gene end was trimmed by 0 bases and the J gene end by 3 bases; junction bases not matched to a gene: 10. The CDR3 loop is CSARDTSRDRYYNEQFF. CDR3 DNA: TGCAGTGCTAGAGACACCTCCCGGGACAGGTACTACAATGAGCAGTTCTTC.

This clonotype was recorded a few times. With a much larger clone just one base away, this may be a read error. The genes are TRBV7-2 and TRBJ2-7, with D hard to call. The CDR3 is 15 amino acids. The germline V gene encodes CDR1 SGHTA and CDR2 FQGNSA. The CDR3 DNA reads TGTGCCGGCAGCCCAAGTCCTAGAGTAACCTACGAGCAGTACTTC. It encodes CAGSPSPRVTYEQYF.

This clonotype was detected a few times. The J gene is TRBJ1-4, the V gene TRBV5-1; D call uncertain. The CDR3 is 14 amino acids. Deletions cut 0 bases from V and 5 bases from J, with 8 bases between. CDR1 is SGHRS, CDR2 YFSETQ, per germline. CDR3 bases: TGCGCCAGCAGCTTGGACAGCCGAAATGAAAAACTGTTTTTT. It codes for CASSLDSRNEKLFF. Full variable domain (rest looked up from reference TRBV5-1 and TRBJ1-4): KAGVTQTPRYLIKTRGQQVTLSCSPISGHRSVSWYQQTPGQGLQFLFEYFSETQRNKGNFPGRFSGRQFSNSRSEMNVSTLELGDSALYLCASSLDSRNEKLFFGSGTQLSVL.

This clonotype was observed many times. The rearrangement joins TRBV5-1 to TRBJ2-1; TRBD2 matches 8 bases. This CDR3 comprises 14 residues. The germline gives CDR1 SGHRS, CDR2 YFSETQ. V shed 2 bases and J 8 bases; nucleotides not matched to a gene: 6. The CDR3 sequence: CASSFGGGSYEQFF. In DNA form, the CDR3 reads TGCGCCAGCAGCTTCGGGGGGGGCTCTTATGAGCAGTTCTTC.

The chain employs TRBV7-8 and TRBJ1-2; TRBD1 is a possible D gene (6 bases). The CDR3 covers 14 residues. Trimming shortened V by 7 bases and J by 6 bases, and 18 bases separated the two germline ends. CDR1 is SGHVS and CDR2 is FQNEAQ in the germline V gene. CDR3 sequence: CASTLGWGADGYTF. In DNA, the CDR3 is TGTGCCAGCACCCTAGGTTGGGGGGCGGATGGCTACACCTTC.

This clonotype was seen a handful of times. The chain uses TRBV25-1 and TRBJ1-2, with D possibly matching TRBD1 (6 bases). Trimming shortened V by 1 base and J by 6 bases, and 18 bases separated the two germline ends. The germline CDR1 and CDR2 sequences are MGHDK and SYGVNS. This CDR3 has 16 amino acids. DNA of the CDR3: TGTGCCAGCAGTGAATTCCGCGGGGGGGCGCGAGATGGCTACACCTTC. Protein sequence: CASSEFRGGARDGYTF.

This clonotype was observed a handful of times. This chain links TRBV29-1 with TRBJ2-3, with no clear D. The CDR3 has 15 amino acids. Per the germline V gene, CDR1 is SQVTM and CDR2 is ANQGSEA. Trimming took 4 bases from V and 2 from J, leaving 16 bases between them. This CDR3 reads CSVVLEVGATDTQYF. Written as DNA, the CDR3 is TGCAGCGTTGTTCTTGAGGTTGGTGCCACAGATACGCAGTATTTT.

This clonotype was seen ten or more times. This sequence joins TRBV20-1 and TRBJ2-1; 9 nucleotides align to TRBD2. The CDR3 has 11 amino acids. The germline V gene encodes CDR1 DFQATT and CDR2 SNEGSKA (reference sequence). The V and J ends lost 8 bases and 13 bases, in that order; junction bases with no gene match: 9. The CDR3 loop is CSQPGTSHQFF. The CDR3 nucleotides are TGCAGTCAGCCCGGGACTAGCCATCAGTTCTTC.

The CDR3 coding sequence is TGCGCCAGCAGCACCGGGACAGGGTCCATTTACGAGCAGTACTTC. It yields the protein CASSTGTGSIYEQYF. The chain joins TRBV4-1 to TRBJ2-7, with 9 bases matching TRBD1. The length of the CDR3 is 15 residues. The V and J ends lost 5 bases and 4 bases, in that order; junction bases with no gene match: 9. Germline V CDR1 and CDR2: MGHRA, YSYEKL.

This clonotype was observed a handful of times. This sequence joins TRBV28 and TRBJ2-3; TRBD1 agrees at 10 bases. Germline V gene sequence: CDR1 MDHEN, CDR2 SYDVKM. J lost 5 bases, V lost 4 bases, and 12 bases had no gene match. The CDR3 runs 17 residues. In DNA, the CDR3 is TGTGCCAGCAGTTCACCAGGGACAGGGGATCTTCGAGATACGCAGTATTTT. Protein sequence: CASSSPGTGDLRDTQYF.

Many counts were recorded for this clonotype. This rearrangement joins TRBV2 to TRBJ2-7; the D is unclear. The CDR3 contains 13 residues. Germline V CDR1 and CDR2: SNHLY, FYNNEI. V shed 4 bases and J shed 3 bases, with 10 bases lying between them. Written as DNA, the CDR3 is TGTGCCAGCAGTGTTCTTAGGTTCTACGAGCAGTACTTC. Translating gives CASSVLRFYEQYF.

This clonotype was recorded at least ten times. The chain combines TRBV5-1 with TRBJ2-7, with D tentatively TRBD2 (6 bases). Looked up from germline, CDR1 is SGHRS and CDR2 is YFSETQ. CDR3 length equals 14 residues. The V gene lost 0 bases and the J gene lost 5 bases, with 12 bases spanning the gap. The chain's CDR3 is CASSLAGREDEQYF. CDR3 bases: TGCGCCAGCAGCTTGGCTGGCAGGGAGGACGAGCAGTACTTC. The full variable domain, with the rest looked up from reference TRBV5-1 and TRBJ2-7, is KAGVTQTPRYLIKTRGQQVTLSCSPISGHRSVSWYQQTPGQGLQFLFEYFSETQRNKGNFPGRFSGRQFSNSRSEMNVSTLELGDSALYLCASSLAGREDEQYFGPGTRLTVT.

This clonotype occurred a few times. The chain carries TRBV7-2 and TRBJ2-7; D gene uncertain. Per germline, CDR1 SGHTA and CDR2 FQGNSA. V gave up 2 bases and J gave up 0 bases, with 11 bases separating them. The CDR3 loop spans 15 amino acids. The CDR3 is CASSLSVRSSYEQYF. The CDR3 DNA follows: TGTGCCAGCAGCTTATCGGTCAGGAGCTCCTACGAGCAGTACTTC.

The V call is TRBV12-5, the J call TRBJ1-3, with a weak D call TRBD1 (5 bases). CDR3 size: 13 residues. CDR1 and CDR2 from the germline V gene are LGHNT and FRNRAP. V was cut by 3 bases and J by 4 bases, with 7 bases left in between. The DNA for the CDR3 is TGTGCTAGTGGTTTTTCAGGGGGAAACACCATATATTTT. Translation: CASGFSGGNTIYF.

The V call is TRBV6-2 or TRBV6-3, the J call TRBJ1-2, with D possibly matching TRBD1 (6 bases). Per germline, CDR1 MNHEY and CDR2 SVGEGT. The CDR3 totals 14 residues. V dropped 6 bases and J dropped 8 bases, with 19 bases sitting between them. CDR3 sequence reads: CASRANYRDRGYTF. CDR3 in DNA: TGTGCCAGCAGGGCCAACTACAGGGATCGCGGCTACACCTTC.

This clonotype has only a few counts. The chain combines TRBV6-2 or TRBV6-3 with TRBJ1-1; D not certain. Trimming shortened V by 2 bases and J by 1 base, and 17 bases separated the two germline ends. In germline, CDR1 is MNHEY, CDR2 SVGEGT. This CDR3 region has 17 residues. This CDR3 reads CASSYGGVTIKNTEAFF. CDR3 sequence (DNA): TGTGCCAGCAGTTACGGCGGGGTTACGATTAAGAACACTGAAGCTTTCTTT.

The chain carries TRBV7-6 and TRBJ2-1, with 11 nucleotides matching TRBD1. V shed 5 bases and J 1 base; nucleotides not matched to a gene: 7. The CDR3 is 17 residues long. Germline V gene lookup returns CDR1 SGHVS and CDR2 FNYEAQ. The CDR3 loop reads CASSGQGAVFSYNEQFF. Written as DNA, the CDR3 is TGTGCCAGCAGCGGACAGGGGGCTGTTTTTTCCTACAATGAGCAGTTCTTC.

This sequence joins TRBV20-1 and TRBJ2-7; D is possibly TRBD2 (5 bases). V was pared by 1 base and J by 7 bases, with 8 bases between. The CDR3 has 11 amino acids. Germline V lookup: CDR1 DFQATT, CDR2 SNEGSKA (reference sequence). The CDR3 protein is CSARAGSEQYF. As DNA, the CDR3 is TGCAGTGCTAGAGCGGGGAGTGAGCAGTACTTC.

In the case of this clonotype: A read error may be the cause here, since a much bigger clone is one base away. The rearrangement joins TRBV3-1 to TRBJ2-1; a weak D match, TRBD1 (6 bases). The CDR3 consists of 13 residues. Germline values: CDR1 LGHDT, CDR2 YNNKEL (reference sequence). CDR3 residues: CASSQPGTTERFF. CDR3 in DNA: TGTGCCAGCAGCCAACCCGGGACAACTGAGCGGTTCTTC.

The V call is TRBV15, the J call TRBJ2-7, with TRBD1 identical over 8 bases. The J segment lost 2 bases and the V segment lost 0 bases, leaving 6 bases of the junction unmatched. The CDR3 covers 16 residues. Per germline, CDR1 LNHNV and CDR2 YYDKDF (reference sequence). In nucleotides, the CDR3 is TGTGCCACCAGCAGAGATCGGGGGACAGGAACCTACGAGCAGTACTTC. It encodes CATSRDRGTGTYEQYF.

There are a few counts of this clonotype. The chain combines TRBV5-1 with TRBJ2-1; 13 positions match TRBD2. The CDR3 contains 16 residues. V dropped 2 bases and J dropped 7; count of bases not matched to a gene: 6. The V gene's germline CDR1 is SGHRS and CDR2 YFSETQ. Here the CDR3 DNA reads TGCGCCAGCAGCTTAACGACTAGCGGGGGGTGGAATGAGCAGTTCTTC. This codes for CASSLTTSGGWNEQFF.

For the CDR3, the DNA is TGTGCCAGCCTAAGACAGGGGGCAGAGACCCAGTACTTC. Encoded protein: CASLRQGAETQYF. The rearrangement joins TRBV2 to TRBJ2-5; 10 bases agree with TRBD1. Germline values: CDR1 SNHLY, CDR2 FYNNEI. This CDR3 has 13 amino acids. V lost 8 bases, J lost 4 bases, and 4 bases stayed unmatched.

This chain links TRBV11-2 with TRBJ1-1, with 9 bases aligning to TRBD1. The germline CDR1 and CDR2 sequences are SGHAT and FQNNGV. Trimming removed 5 bases from V and 1 base from J; junction bases left unmatched: 8. This CDR3 is 16 amino acids long. CDR3 in amino acids: CASSHPGTGRNTEAFF. The CDR3 bases are TGTGCCAGCAGCCATCCCGGGACAGGGAGGAACACTGAAGCTTTCTTT. Full variable domain (rest looked up from reference TRBV11-2 and TRBJ1-1): EAGVAQSPRYKIIEKRQSVAFWCNPISGHATLYWYQQILGQGPKLLIQFQNNGVVDDSQLPKDRFSAERLKGVDSTLKIQPAKLEDSAVYLCASSHPGTGRNTEAFFGQGTRLTVV.

This clonotype was observed many times. The chain recombines TRBV9 with TRBJ2-1; D could derive from TRBD1 or TRBD2 (5 bases each). This CDR3 has 14 amino acids. Germline V CDR1 and CDR2: SGDLS, YYNGEE. Trimming left V 4 bases short and J 7 bases short, with 15 bases between. For the CDR3, the DNA is TGTGCCAGCAGCCTGCCCGGGACCTCAAATGAGCAGTTCTTC. Protein: CASSLPGTSNEQFF.